This record concerns one T cell receptor beta chain sequence. This CDR3 is also generated by other DNA sequences in the sample. This entry comes from a study of cytomegalovirus exposure and HLA in healthy donors. Looked up from germline, CDR1 is MNHEY and CDR2 is SMNVEV (reference sequence). This CDR3 is built from 14 residues. V was shortened by 3 bases and J by 1 base, with 9 bases between the two germline ends. PCR involved 60 Vbeta and 13 Jbeta primers. Some clones are missing from TCRdb's copy, which holds only in-frame ones; the method was immunoSEQ multiplex PCR. The table lists some 160,000 clones, 73% of them singletons.

Specimen: PBMCs. The source of this sequence is a young woman in good health and CMV-seropositive. This chain joins TRBV27 and TRBJ1-1; tentative D call: TRBD1 (6 bases). In DNA, the CDR3 is TGTGCCAGCAGTTTCGGGGGGCCGAACACTGAAGCTTTCTTT. It is translated as CASSFGGPNTEAFF.